What follows are 5 T cell receptor beta chains derived from one specimen sequenced in a study of T cells in Graves' hyperthyroidism and ophthalmopathy (dated by TCRdb to between 2018 and 2021). Libraries came from multiplex PCR. Sequencing relied on an Illumina HiSeq 2000. TCR beta CDR3 regions were amplified from RNA transcripts. A first-round RT-PCR of the TCR CDR3 used the HTBI primer set with the Qiagen OneStep RT-PCR kit. The public sequencing data were trimmed at Q25 with fastp and processed into clonotypes with MiXCR by TCRdb, which kept only in-frame beta chains. Rows with a matching CDR3 protein are joined into one entry that keeps the most common DNA and genes. The sample includes around 360,000 distinct CDR3 sequences, with around 15% observed a single time. About 21% of the sample belongs to the ten largest clones. Sample: blood. These receptors were obtained from a woman aged 60-75 years with Graves' ophthalmopathy.

This clonotype was observed a handful of times. Just one base apart from a much larger clone, this may be a read error. The J gene is TRBJ2-7, the V gene TRBV12-3 or TRBV12-4, with D unclear. This CDR3 has 13 amino acids. The CDR3 bases are TGTGTCAGCAGTAAGACTGGGACCTACGAGCAGTACTTC. It translates to CVSSKTGTYEQYF.

The chain carries TRBV29-1 and TRBJ1-1; no definite D call. Germline lookup yields CDR1 SQVTM and CDR2 ANQGSEA. This CDR3 comprises 14 residues. V lost 2 bases to trimming and J lost 1 base, with 11 bases between them. For the CDR3, the DNA is TGCAGCGTTGAATGGGGTATGGGGAACACTGAAGCTTTCTTT. Residues: CSVEWGMGNTEAFF.

The chain employs TRBV5-1 and TRBJ2-1, with D possibly matching TRBD2 (6 bases). The V end lost 4 bases, the J end lost 0 bases, and 17 bases lay between the germline ends. The CDR3 spans 17 residues. Germline V CDR1 and CDR2: SGHRS, YFSETQ. The CDR3 loop reads CASSPHVPGSSYNEQFF. As DNA, the CDR3 is TGCGCCAGCAGCCCTCATGTCCCCGGGAGCTCCTACAATGAGCAGTTCTTC.

The rearrangement uses TRBV28 and TRBJ1-4; D is unresolved. Trimming cost V 2 bases and J 14 bases, with 18 bases left between them. The CDR3 extends over 14 amino acids. The germline CDR1 and CDR2 sequences are MDHEN and SYDVKM. CDR3 bases: TGTGCCAGCAGTTTAAGCCCCGGGGAGAAACGTCTGTTTTTT. Residues: CASSLSPGEKRLFF. Looking up the rest from reference TRBV28 and TRBJ1-4 gives the full variable domain: DVKVTQSSRYLVKRTGEKVFLECVQDMDHENMFWYRQDPGLGLRLIYFSYDVKMKEKGDIPEGYSVSREKKERFSLILESASTNQTSMYLCASSLSPGEKRLFFGSGTQLSVL.

This clonotype has just a few counts. This chain connects TRBV10-3 to TRBJ2-5; D not certain. Trimming took 4 bases from V and 5 from J, leaving 8 bases between them. This CDR3 comprises 12 residues. Germline V gives CDR1 ENHRY, CDR2 SYGVKD. In nucleotides, the CDR3 is TGTGCCATCAGTGTGAGTGGGGAGACCCAGTACTTC. It translates to CAISVSGETQYF.